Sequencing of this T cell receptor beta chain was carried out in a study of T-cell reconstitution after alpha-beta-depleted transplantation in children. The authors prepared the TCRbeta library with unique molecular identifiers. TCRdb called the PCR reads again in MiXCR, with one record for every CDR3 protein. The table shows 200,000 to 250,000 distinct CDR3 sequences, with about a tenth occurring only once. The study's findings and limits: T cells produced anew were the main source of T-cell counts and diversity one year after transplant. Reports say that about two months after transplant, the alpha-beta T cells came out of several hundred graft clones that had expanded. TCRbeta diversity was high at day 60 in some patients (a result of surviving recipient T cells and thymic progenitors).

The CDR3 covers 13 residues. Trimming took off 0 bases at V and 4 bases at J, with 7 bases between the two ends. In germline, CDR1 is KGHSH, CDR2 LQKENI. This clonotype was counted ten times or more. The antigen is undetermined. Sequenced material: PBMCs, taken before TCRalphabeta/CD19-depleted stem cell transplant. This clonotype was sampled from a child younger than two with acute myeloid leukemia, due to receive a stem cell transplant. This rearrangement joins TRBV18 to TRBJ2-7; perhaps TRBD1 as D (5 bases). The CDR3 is CASSPPGQYEQYF. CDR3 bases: TGTGCCAGCTCACCACCGGGGCAATACGAGCAGTACTTC. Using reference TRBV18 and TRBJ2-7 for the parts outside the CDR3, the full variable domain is NAGVMQNPRHLVRRRGQEARLRCSPMKGHSHVYWYRQLPEEGLKFMVYLQKENIIDESGMPKERFSAEFPKEGPSILRIQQVVRGDSAAYFCASSPPGQYEQYFGPGTRLTVT.